The 26 T cell receptor beta chains presented below share a single source sample, sequenced in a study of neurological immune-mediated disorders. One entry per CDR3 protein results from TCRdb running MiXCR on the 5' RACE reads. The data show about 120,000 distinct CDR3 sequences, about 3.2% seen once. Sequenced input: PBMCs. These receptor sequences come from a woman aged 25 to 45 with multiple sclerosis.

This clonotype was recorded many times. The rearrangement links TRBV13 to TRBJ2-3, with D unclear. CDR3 size: 18 residues. Trimming took 2 bases from V and 2 from J, leaving 20 bases between them. Per the germline V gene, CDR1 is PRHDT and CDR2 is FYEKMQ (reference sequence). DNA for the CDR3: TGTGCCAGCAGCTTACGCTTCAGTCAGAAGAAAACCACAGATACGCAGTATTTT. It translates to CASSLRFSQKKTTDTQYF.

At least ten counts were recorded for this clonotype. The J gene is TRBJ2-7, the V gene TRBV7-6; D uncertain. This CDR3 has 13 residues. CDR1 SGHVS and CDR2 FNYEAQ come from the germline V gene. Between the trimmed V and J ends, which lost 2 bases and 5 bases, there was a span of 10 bases. For the CDR3, the DNA is TGTGCCAGCAGCTTAAGGGCGGCGGACGAGCAGTACTTC. This gives the protein CASSLRAADEQYF.

Many counts were recorded for this clonotype. V and J are TRBV5-1 and TRBJ1-6; D remains unclear. This CDR3 has 15 amino acids. Germline lookup yields CDR1 SGHRS and CDR2 YFSETQ. V lost 0 bases and J 7 bases, leaving 11 bases between the germline ends. As DNA, the CDR3 is TGCGCCAGCAGCTTGGACGGGTCCAGGAATTCACCCCTCCACTTT. It encodes CASSLDGSRNSPLHF.

This clonotype was counted many times. J is TRBJ2-5 and V is TRBV29-1; 9 bases map to TRBD1. V lost 4 bases, J lost 5 bases, and 2 bases stayed unmatched. Per germline, CDR1 SQVTM and CDR2 ANQGSEA. CDR3 length equals 12 residues. This CDR3 reads CSVVTGGETQYF. The CDR3 DNA reads TGCAGCGTTGTTACAGGGGGCGAGACCCAGTACTTC. Drawing the rest from reference TRBV29-1 and TRBJ2-5, the complete variable domain is SAVISQKPSRDICQRGTSLTIQCQVDSQVTMMFWYRQQPGQSLTLIATANQGSEATYESGFVIDKFPISRPNLTFSTLTVSNMSPEDSSIYLCSVVTGGETQYFGPGTRLLVL.

Many counts were recorded for this clonotype. The junction shows a germline mismatch at one end, possibly a read error. The chain is built from TRBV3-1 and TRBJ2-3; D is undetermined. The CDR3 contains 12 residues. CDR1 is LGHDT, CDR2 YNNKEL, per germline (reference sequence). CDR3 sequence (DNA): TGTGCCAGCAGCCAGGGCCTATTTCCTTCGGATTTT. Translated: CASSQGLFPSDF.

This clonotype was detected ten times or more. The chain employs TRBV5-1 and TRBJ1-3; unclear D gene. V was cut by 0 bases and J by 0 bases, with 10 bases left in between. Germline CDR1 is SGHRS and CDR2 is YFSETQ. CDR3 size: 16 residues. CDR3 sequence reads: CASSLGGSLSGNTIYF. The DNA of the CDR3 is TGCGCCAGCAGCTTGGGTGGGTCCCTCTCTGGAAACACCATATATTTT.

This clonotype has ten or more counts. The V and J genes are TRBV7-2 and TRBJ2-7, with D tentatively TRBD1 (6 bases). Germline V gives CDR1 SGHTA, CDR2 FQGNSA. The ends were cut back, 5 bases at V and 0 bases at J, with 26 bases in the middle. The CDR3 is made up of 19 amino acids. The CDR3 spells CASSPTLRGRWISSYEQYF. The CDR3 DNA follows: TGTGCCAGCAGCCCCACTCTCAGGGGACGCTGGATCAGCTCCTACGAGCAGTACTTC.

The rearrangement links TRBV6-2 or TRBV6-3 to TRBJ2-7; tentatively, D is TRBD2 (6 bases). CDR1 is MNHEY, CDR2 SVGEGT, per germline. The CDR3 covers 11 residues. V shed 5 bases and J shed 5 bases, with 7 bases lying between them. The CDR3 DNA follows: TGTGCCAGCAGTAGGGAGGACGAGCAGTACTTC. Encoded protein: CASSREDEQYF.

The chain joins TRBV7-9 to TRBJ2-5, with a tentative D call TRBD2 (6 bases). Trimming left V 7 bases short and J 3 bases short, with 15 bases between. There are 14 residues in the CDR3. Germline V gene data show CDR1 as SEHNR and CDR2 as FQNEAQ (reference sequence). CDR3 residues: CASNVAANKETQYF. CDR3 DNA: TGTGCCAGCAACGTAGCGGCGAATAAAGAGACCCAGTACTTC. The entire variable domain, with the rest obtained from reference TRBV7-9 and TRBJ2-5, is as follows: DTGVSQNPRHKITKRGQNVTFRCDPISEHNRLYWYRQTLGQGPEFLTYFQNEAQLEKSRLLSDRFSAERPKGSFSTLEIQRTEQGDSAMYLCASNVAANKETQYFGPGTRLLVL.

This clonotype was observed at least ten times. The V and J genes are TRBV5-6 and TRBJ1-2, with a possible D match to TRBD1 (5 bases). In germline, CDR1 is SGHDT, CDR2 YYEEEE. V was pared by 7 bases and J by 5 bases, with 12 bases between. The CDR3 consists of 12 residues. The CDR3 here is CASSGHIYGYTF. The CDR3 DNA reads as TGTGCCAGCTCCGGACACATATATGGCTACACCTTC.

This clonotype was seen ten or more times. This chain uses TRBV14 with TRBJ2-2; no definite D call. The CDR3 runs to 14 residues. The germline gives CDR1 SGHDN, CDR2 FVKESK. V shed 1 base and J shed 0 bases, with 3 bases lying between them. The CDR3 is CASSQGANTGELFF. CDR3 DNA: TGTGCCAGCAGCCAAGGGGCGAACACCGGGGAGCTGTTTTTT.

This clonotype occurred many times. J is TRBJ1-6 and V is TRBV10-2, with D possibly TRBD1 on 5 matching bases. The germline V gene encodes CDR1 WSHSY and CDR2 SAAADI. Trimming stripped 3 bases from V and 7 bases from J, with 7 bases between. The CDR3 runs 13 residues. The CDR3 region has the DNA TGCGCCAGCAGTGAAACAGGAAATTCACCCCTCCACTTT. It codes for CASSETGNSPLHF.

There are many counts of this clonotype. The genes are TRBV7-2 and TRBJ2-1; D not certain. Germline values: CDR1 SGHTA, CDR2 FQGNSA. The CDR3 covers 13 residues. Trimming shortened V by 4 bases and J by 5 bases, and 9 bases separated the two germline ends. The CDR3 region is CASSSSNDNEQFF. The CDR3 region has the DNA TGTGCCAGCAGCTCCTCAAATGACAATGAGCAGTTCTTC.

This clonotype appeared many times. The genes are TRBV5-1 and TRBJ2-1, with 9 bases matching TRBD1. Germline V gene lookup returns CDR1 SGHRS and CDR2 YFSETQ. With 4 bases clipped from V and 8 bases from J, the junction kept 7 bases outside the gene matches. CDR3 length: 14 amino acids. CDR3 sequence: CASSGGTGRDEQFF. CDR3 nucleotides: TGCGCCAGCAGCGGAGGGACAGGGAGGGATGAGCAGTTCTTC.

This clonotype came up many times. The V and J genes are TRBV6-6 and TRBJ1-3; D is unclear. The CDR3 contains 17 residues. V dropped 0 bases and J dropped 0 bases, with 12 bases sitting between them. CDR1 is MNHNY and CDR2 is SVGAGI in the germline V gene (reference sequence). CDR3 sequence reads: CASSYSGQAISGNTIYF. For the CDR3, the DNA is TGTGCCAGCAGTTACTCAGGGCAGGCGATCTCTGGAAACACCATATATTTT.

The table lists this clonotype with many counts. The CDR3 reads CASSYSGGTQYF. In DNA, the CDR3 is TGTGCCAGCAGTTACTCGGGTGGGACCCAGTACTTC. The chain employs TRBV6-5 and TRBJ2-5; D is unresolved. The CDR3 runs 12 residues. The ends were cut back, 0 bases at V and 7 bases at J, with 6 bases in the middle. Germline CDR1 is MNHEY and CDR2 is SVGAGI.

Details on this clonotype: Since a much larger clone is just one base distant, this may be a read error. V is TRBV29-1 and J is TRBJ2-3, with a tentative D call TRBD2 (7 bases). This CDR3 is 16 amino acids long. Germline loops: CDR1 SQVTM, CDR2 ANQGSEA. The CDR3 DNA sequence: TGCAGCGTCGCCGGGGGGCGAGAGGCTAGCACAGATACGAAGTATTTT. Translating gives CSVAGGREASTDTKYF.

This clonotype was seen ten or more times. The chain is built from TRBV12-3 or TRBV12-4 and TRBJ2-5; D not resolved. This CDR3 region has 14 residues. V gave up 3 bases and J gave up 4 bases, with 12 bases separating them. This CDR3 is CASSLDPHAETQYF. Written as DNA, the CDR3 is TGTGCCAGCAGTTTGGACCCCCACGCAGAGACCCAGTACTTC.

This clonotype was seen many times. The rearrangement links TRBV3-1 to TRBJ2-1; D call uncertain. The germline V gene encodes CDR1 LGHDT and CDR2 YNNKEL (reference sequence). CDR3 size: 12 residues. Trimming took off 8 bases at V and 1 base at J, with 6 bases between the two ends. The CDR3 spells CASGTSYNEQFF. The DNA of the CDR3 is TGTGCCAGCGGTACATCCTACAATGAGCAGTTCTTC.

In its sample, this clonotype was seen many times. V gene TRBV27 combines with J gene TRBJ1-2; D unclear. V was shortened by 4 bases and J by 4 bases, with 13 bases between the two germline ends. Germline V gene sequence: CDR1 MNHEY, CDR2 SMNVEV (reference sequence). The CDR3 loop spans 14 amino acids. CDR3 DNA sequence: TGTGCCAGCAGTTCCCTGATGGCTTCCTATGGCTACACCTTC. Amino acids: CASSSLMASYGYTF.

This clonotype was seen many times. The CDR3 reads CASRAAGDYGYTF. Here the CDR3 DNA reads TGTGCCAGCAGGGCCGCGGGGGACTATGGCTACACCTTC. The V and J genes are TRBV6-5 and TRBJ1-2, with D maybe TRBD1 (5 bases). There are 13 residues in the CDR3. V lost 6 bases and J 3 bases, leaving 11 bases between the germline ends. CDR1 is MNHEY and CDR2 is SVGAGI in the germline V gene.

As concerns this clonotype: This may be a read error: a much more frequent sequence differs by one nucleotide. This chain uses TRBV18 with TRBJ1-5, with D perhaps matching TRBD1 (6 bases). CDR1 is KGHSH and CDR2 is LQKENI in the germline V gene. The CDR3 runs to 14 residues. CDR3 loop: CASSQQGRNQHQHF. CDR3 DNA: TGTGCCAGCTCCCAACAGGGAAGGAATCAGCACCAGCATTTT.

This clonotype was recorded at least ten times. V gene TRBV6-6 combines with J gene TRBJ1-5; D is possibly TRBD1 (5 bases). CDR3 size: 17 residues. CDR1 is MNHNY and CDR2 is SVGAGI in the germline V gene (reference sequence). Trimming left V 7 bases short and J 0 bases short, with 19 bases between. The CDR3 loop is CASTAVAGGYSNQPQHF. CDR3 nucleotides: TGTGCCAGCACCGCCGTAGCGGGGGGATATAGCAATCAGCCCCAGCATTTT.

This clonotype was counted ten times or more. This chain joins TRBV7-2 and TRBJ1-2, with D hard to call. There are 16 residues in the CDR3. V was shortened by 2 bases and J by 0 bases, with 13 bases between the two germline ends. Germline CDR1 is SGHTA and CDR2 is FQGNSA. CDR3 sequence: CASSLKTQRANYGYTF. The DNA for the CDR3 is TGTGCCAGCAGCTTAAAGACACAGCGGGCTAACTATGGCTACACCTTC.

Ten or more counts support this clonotype. The chain joins TRBV5-1 to TRBJ2-3; D is perhaps TRBD1 (6 bases). This CDR3 comprises 12 residues. Trimming removed 3 bases from V and 7 bases from J, with 9 bases in between. The germline V gene encodes CDR1 SGHRS and CDR2 YFSETQ. The DNA for the CDR3 is TGCGCCAGCAGCTCCAGGGGTCATACGCAGTATTTT. Translation: CASSSRGHTQYF.

Of note for this clonotype: A single base separates this from a much larger clone, so it may be a read error. This chain uses TRBV29-1 with TRBJ1-2; D is undetermined. There are 11 residues in the CDR3. Trimming cost V 7 bases and J 7 bases, with 13 bases left between them. Germline assignment: CDR1 SQVTM and CDR2 ANQGSEA. The CDR3 nucleotides are TGCAGCGGCCGGAAAGGGCGTGGCTACACCTTC. It codes for CSGRKGRGYTF.